Listed below are T cell receptor beta chains from one sample, sequenced in a study of T-cell memory formation after mild COVID-19. TCRdb reprocessed the 5' RACE reads via MiXCR and lists one record per CDR3 protein. The sample has about 310,000 distinct CDR3 sequences, approximately 15% seen once; the top ten hold roughly 20%. The sequencing input was PBMCs or a T cell subset sorted from them (not recorded which). The origin of the receptors is a man aged 18 to 29 who had mild COVID-19 (a few samples of this study predate the infection). Cell type and time point are not known. CDR3s include the opening cysteine and the closing phenylalanine or tryptophan.

j_call v_call cdr3_aa
TRBJ1-2 TRBV19 CASSIEGQSSDNYGYTF
TRBJ2-2 TRBV5-1 CASSPNTRITGELFF
TRBJ2-7 TRBV7-9 CASSGDQGAYEQYF
TRBJ2-1 TRBV5-6 CASSRWGDFNNEQFF
TRBJ2-4 TRBV12-3/TRBV12-4 CASTPRVLAGGLLAKNIQYF
TRBJ2-1 TRBV7-9 CASSLGTNEQFF
TRBJ1-6 TRBV25-1 CASSATGGGSPLHF
TRBJ1-2 TRBV4-3 CASSPEGRGLSYGYTF
TRBJ1-6 TRBV19 CASQRGTVNNSPLHF
TRBJ2-3 TRBV2 CASGTPQGTQYF
TRBJ2-2 TRBV6-2/TRBV6-3 CASSLPSGIYTGELFF
TRBJ1-1 TRBV5-1 CASSFLPGDTEAFF
TRBJ2-3 TRBV6-6 CASSYKGGTDTQYF
TRBJ2-3 TRBV7-2 CASSLDTLAGVYTDTQYF
TRBJ2-5 TRBV6-5 CASSYQEGAGETQYF
TRBJ1-1 TRBV7-9 CASSKTGGDTEAFF
TRBJ2-2 TRBV7-8 CASSERQNTGELFF
TRBJ2-3 TRBV4-1 CASSHAGSDTQYF
TRBJ2-5 TRBV9 CASGGTASETQYF
TRBJ2-5 TRBV20-1 CSASGPQPVYQETQYF
TRBJ2-1 TRBV5-4 CASSFGPGVNEQFF
TRBJ2-3 TRBV7-2 CASSPIGGGSTDTQYF
TRBJ2-1 TRBV12-3/TRBV12-4 CASSFTAVLGEQFF
TRBJ2-5 TRBV7-2 CAFRPSGDRETQYF
TRBJ1-4 TRBV28 CASSSSGTDNEKLFF
TRBJ2-2 TRBV4-1 CASSQVKDRGLGGELFF
TRBJ2-7 TRBV5-1 CASSFLGYRFDEQYF
TRBJ2-3 TRBV12-3/TRBV12-4 CASSTTGASTDTQYF
TRBJ1-5 TRBV6-5 CASKSLQGSNQPQHF
TRBJ2-3 TRBV9 CASSLRLAGGPTDTQYF
TRBJ2-7 TRBV6-1 CGIRTGTLDEQYF
TRBJ2-5 TRBV6-1 CASTRTTQETQYF
TRBJ2-2 TRBV7-9 CASSATGAGELFF
TRBJ1-1 TRBV4-3 CASSRNSNTEAFF
TRBJ1-1 TRBV6-6 CASTPTGGRNTEAFF
TRBJ2-5 TRBV7-2 CASSLGAGDQETQYF
TRBJ2-2 TRBV4-3 CASSQGSRGTGELFF
TRBJ1-1 TRBV6-5 CASSYVSSTTEAFF
TRBJ2-3 TRBV20-1 CSATSGGATDTQYF